This T cell receptor (beta chain) was recorded in a study of early T cells in non-severe SARS-CoV-2 infection. About the research overall: Chains from this unsorted whole-blood bulk RNA could not be paired. Whole-study findings and limits: VDJdb matches were skewed toward anti-spike CD8 T cell responses.

This clonotype was observed a few times. Its specificity is not known. V dropped 0 bases and J dropped 5; count of bases not matched to a gene: 7. Germline lookup yields CDR1 DFQATT and CDR2 SNEGSKA (reference sequence). CDR3 length: 14 residues. Unique molecular identifiers were affixed to single, distinct cDNA molecules. A single record per CDR3 protein comes from TCRdb applying MiXCR to the 5' RACE reads. The sample carries some 64,000 distinct CDR3 sequences, roughly 21% recorded once. Sequences were derived from whole blood, sampled at baseline. The rearrangement uses TRBV20-1 and TRBJ2-7; 7 nucleotides agree with TRBD1. The sequence came from an adult who was a healthcare worker with PCR-confirmed SARS-CoV-2 infection or an uninfected control (not recorded which). The CDR3 loop reads CSARDLTGSHEQYF. CDR3 coding DNA: TGCAGTGCTAGAGATCTGACAGGGTCCCACGAGCAGTACTTC.